This TCR beta chain came from a study of shared clonotypes between healthy human individuals. Overall study context: There were three CD4 naive, three CD4 memory, two CD8 naive and one CD8 memory plates per donor.

Concerning this clone itself: Its specificity is unknown. The junction shows a germline mismatch at one end, possibly a read error.

CD8 cells regarded as naive lacked CD45RO, were positively chosen for CCR7, and omitted terminally differentiated effector memory CD45RA+ cells. Libraries were prepared by immunoSEQ multiplex PCR; TCRdb keeps only in-frame clonotypes and omits some of them. The sample holds more than 2 million clones, approximately 94% seen once. Study findings and constraints: The study generally estimated greater richness for naive than memory subsets. Among non-shared clonotypes, generation probabilities were lower than among those shared by all four donors.

The CDR3 contains 16 residues. Germline CDR1 SSHAT, CDR2 FNYEAQ (reference sequence). The source of this sequence is a young man in good health. The sequenced material came from naive CD8+ T cells sorted from blood. This rearrangement joins TRBV7-7 to TRBJ2-3, with a weak D call TRBD2 (7 bases). CDR3: CASSLPDGGRTDTQYF. In nucleotides, the CDR3 is TGTGCTAGCAGCTTACCTGACGGGGGGCGCACAGATACGCAGTATTTT.